What follows describes a single T cell receptor beta chain. Its matching antigen is unknown. Whereas donors were nominally healthy upon sampling, unrecorded immune exposures were probable. The data were taken from a study of cytomegalovirus exposure and HLA in healthy donors. Regarding the study as a whole: Across HLA loci, a later analysis found differing TCR association rates, with DRB1 most and HLA-C fewest. Presence/absence analyses assumed roughly uniform sequencing depth across donors. Segments of the TCR beta V type were, in most cases, productive about 87% or about 30% of the time in an earlier analysis.

This PCR relied on a set of 60 Vbeta primers and 13 Jbeta primers. TCRdb's copy holds only in-frame clones and misses some; the assay was immunoSEQ multiplex PCR. The sample holds 150,000 to 200,000 clones, around 77% seen once. Sequenced material: PBMCs. The receptor was isolated from a female donor in good health and CMV-seronegative.

The CDR3 DNA follows: TGTGCCACCAGCGTTCAAGGGAGCTATGGCTACACCTTC. It translates to CATSVQGSYGYTF. This chain uses TRBV15 with TRBJ1-2, with D hard to call. The V gene lost 5 bases and the J gene lost 4 bases, with 11 bases spanning the gap. The CDR3 has 13 amino acids. The germline gives CDR1 LNHNV, CDR2 YYDKDF (reference sequence).